The TCR beta chain described here comes from a study of blood T cell repertoires in COVID-19. Study context: Samples came from the United States, Italy and Spain, spanning acute and convalescent COVID-19. Sources were T cells, B-cell-depleted T cells, or PBMCs; the material itself was cDNA or gDNA.

From germline, CDR1 is MNHEY and CDR2 SVGEGT. Between the trimmed V and J ends, which lost 5 bases and 5 bases, there was a span of 13 bases. The CDR3 is 14 residues long. Under the authors' procedure: Nucleated cell number was recorded as an estimate derived from reference gene primer amplification. Here immunoSEQ multiplex PCR was the method, and the copy in TCRdb shows in-frame clones only, minus some. D and trimming come from the DNA, and the V and J calls and clone size come from that table. This sample has 30,000 to 50,000 clones; roughly 75% occur once, and the top ten carry 35% to 45%. Specimen: peripheral blood. The chain links TRBV6-2 or TRBV6-3 to TRBJ1-5; D possibly corresponds to TRBD1 (6 bases). The TCR was taken from a man older than 75 with active or convalescent COVID-19. CDR3 sequence reads: CASSRGTRDQPQHF. Written as DNA, the CDR3 is TGTGCCAGCAGTCGAGGGACACGGGATCAGCCCCAGCATTTT.